One and the same sample provided the 19 T cell receptor beta chains below, sequenced in a study of blood T cell repertoires in COVID-19. Profiling relied on immunoSEQ multiplex PCR, and the TCRdb table lists in-frame clones only, not all of them. The repertoire holds under 150,000 clones, with approximately 88% as singletons. The sequencing input was peripheral blood. The receptors were sampled from a human donor in a cohort sampled during active COVID-19.

V is TRBV28 and J is TRBJ1-1; 9 bases are shared with TRBD1. The CDR3 spans 15 residues. In germline, CDR1 is MDHEN, CDR2 SYDVKM. V shed 5 bases and J 3 bases; nucleotides not matched to a gene: 7. The CDR3 bases are TGTGCCAGCAGTATGGGGACAGGGAGGGACACTGAAGCTTTCTTT. Translating gives CASSMGTGRDTEAFF.

This chain uses TRBV7-2 with TRBJ2-3; 9 bases agree with TRBD2. Germline assignment: CDR1 SGHTA and CDR2 FQGNSA. The junction had 11 bases not matched to a gene; V was cut back by 3 bases and J by 4 bases. The CDR3 loop spans 17 amino acids. CDR3 DNA sequence: TGTGCCAGCAGCTTTGTAGCGGGGGCCGCACCCCCAGATACGCAGTATTTT. It specifies CASSFVAGAAPPDTQYF.

The J gene is TRBJ1-5, the V gene TRBV24-1; 10 bases align to TRBD1. V shed 6 bases and J 5 bases; nucleotides not matched to a gene: 3. The CDR3 is 14 amino acids. Germline V gene sequence: CDR1 KGHDR, CDR2 SFDVKD. CDR3 residues: CATSQTGGHQPQHF. As DNA, the CDR3 is TGTGCCACCAGTCAGACAGGGGGCCATCAGCCCCAGCATTTT.

This clone was counted once. The chain links TRBV11-2 to TRBJ2-1; 9 bases align to TRBD2. Trimming cost V 0 bases and J 9 bases; bases outside gene matches: 6. The germline V gene has CDR1 SGHAT and CDR2 FQNNGV. There are 15 residues in the CDR3. The CDR3 DNA reads TGTGCCAGCAGCTTAGATCAGGCGGGGGGGGTTGAGCAGTTCTTC. It is translated as CASSLDQAGGVEQFF.

The rearrangement uses TRBV3-1 (or the pseudogene TRBV3-2) and TRBJ1-2; 7 bases line up with TRBD1. Looked up from germline, CDR1 is LGHDT and CDR2 is YNNKEL (reference sequence). This CDR3 has 14 residues. After removal of 4 bases from V and 3 bases from J, the junction contained 5 bases not matched to a gene. DNA for the CDR3: TGTGCCAGCAGCCTGAGGGGGCTACACTATGGCTACACCTTC. Translating it yields CASSLRGLHYGYTF.

This clone showed up just once. J is TRBJ2-1 and V is TRBV24-1; a possible D gene is TRBD2 (6 bases). With 3 bases removed from V and 0 bases from J, the gap between germline ends came to 11 bases. CDR3 length equals 16 residues. CDR1 is KGHDR and CDR2 is SFDVKD in the germline V gene. CDR3 amino acids: CATSDADGSSYNEQFF. The CDR3, as DNA: TGTGCCACCAGTGATGCGGACGGGAGCTCCTACAATGAGCAGTTCTTC.

The J gene is TRBJ2-1, the V gene TRBV6-5; tentatively, D is TRBD2 (6 bases). V lost 7 bases and J 2 bases, leaving 15 bases between the germline ends. Germline loops: CDR1 MNHEY, CDR2 SVGAGI. CDR3 size: 15 residues. The chain's CDR3 is CASTQLGGTYNEQFF. Here the CDR3 DNA reads TGTGCCAGCACCCAATTGGGCGGGACCTACAATGAGCAGTTCTTC.

This chain uses TRBV4-2 with TRBJ2-7, with D possibly TRBD1 on 6 matching bases. The CDR3 has 17 amino acids. V lost 0 bases, J lost 0 bases, and 15 bases lay in between. The germline CDR1 and CDR2 sequences are LGHNA and YNFKEQ. This chain's CDR3 is CASSQETLRDTSYEQYF. DNA for the CDR3: TGTGCCAGCAGCCAAGAGACCCTCCGGGACACCTCCTACGAGCAGTACTTC.

The chain uses TRBV5-1 and TRBJ2-7; possible D gene TRBD1, 6 bases. Trimming took 0 bases from V and 3 from J, leaving 16 bases between them. Germline CDR1 is SGHRS and CDR2 is YFSETQ. This CDR3 spans 16 amino acids. The CDR3 sequence: CASSLGKSGVGYEQYF. In DNA, the CDR3 is TGCGCCAGCAGCTTGGGCAAGTCAGGGGTGGGCTACGAGCAGTACTTC.

This clone was picked up a small number of times. V is TRBV19 and J is TRBJ1-5; possibly TRBD1 for D (5 bases). V gave up 1 base and J gave up 9 bases, with 19 bases separating them. This CDR3 region has 16 residues. Germline V lookup: CDR1 LNHDA, CDR2 SQIVND (reference sequence). In nucleotides, the CDR3 is TGTGCCAGTAGTATAGGCGGGGGACCCCTTAGATTGCCCCAGCATTTT. It codes for CASSIGGGPLRLPQHF.

Comment on this clone: A read error likely explains this, since a far larger clone differs by one base. This chain connects TRBV15 to TRBJ1-5; TRBD1 is a possible D gene (6 bases). Germline V gene data show CDR1 as LNHNV and CDR2 as YYDKDF (reference sequence). The germline V and J ends were trimmed by 0 bases and 2 bases, with 14 bases remaining between them. CDR3 size: 17 residues. Here the CDR3 DNA reads TGTGCCACCAGCAGAGATAAAGGGACAAGGGGCAATCAGCCCCAGCATTTT. It specifies CATSRDKGTRGNQPQHF.

V is TRBV12-3 or TRBV12-4 and J is TRBJ1-1; D gene ambiguous. The CDR3 is 13 residues long. V was clipped by 6 bases and J by 0 bases, with 8 bases between them. The CDR3 DNA reads as TGTGCCAGCAGGCCCCGGTTGAACACTGAAGCTTTCTTT. Its translation is CASRPRLNTEAFF.

In this sample, this clone turned up a few times. The V gene is TRBV19, the J gene TRBJ1-6; no clear D. The CDR3 is made up of 12 amino acids. Germline assignment: CDR1 LNHDA and CDR2 SQIVND (reference sequence). The germline V and J ends were trimmed by 8 bases and 14 bases, with 16 bases remaining between them. CDR3 DNA sequence: TGTGCCAGTTCTGTGACCTTGGGCACCCTCCACTTT. This sequence encodes CASSVTLGTLHF.

This chain connects TRBV28 to TRBJ2-3; a weak D match, TRBD1 (7 bases). The length of the CDR3 is 16 residues. Germline-derived CDR1 and CDR2 are MDHEN and SYDVKM. Trimming took 5 bases from V and 4 from J, leaving 19 bases between them. The CDR3 coding sequence is TGTGCCAGCAGTCCCCCTGGAGGGGGCGGTCCAGATACGCAGTATTTT. Translating gives CASSPPGGGGPDTQYF.

The rearrangement links TRBV7-2 to TRBJ1-1; D perhaps matches TRBD1 (6 bases). Germline-derived CDR1 and CDR2 are SGHTA and FQGNSA. Trimming took off 7 bases at V and 1 base at J, with 10 bases between the two ends. The CDR3 loop spans 13 amino acids. This chain's CDR3 is CASNKQGNTEAFF. The CDR3 coding sequence is TGTGCCAGCAACAAACAGGGGAACACTGAAGCTTTCTTT.

V and J are TRBV11-3 and TRBJ2-7; 7 bases fit TRBD1. The germline V gene encodes CDR1 SGHNT and CDR2 YENEEA. There are 13 residues in the CDR3. With V trimmed by 4 bases and J by 4 bases, 4 bases remained unmatched. The CDR3 is CASSYRGGYEQYF. The CDR3 DNA is TGTGCCAGCAGCTACAGGGGTGGGTACGAGCAGTACTTC.

The chain carries TRBV10-3 and TRBJ2-1, with D maybe TRBD1 (6 bases). The germline V gene has CDR1 ENHRY and CDR2 SYGVKD. This CDR3 comprises 12 residues. Trimming took 4 bases from V and 8 from J, leaving 9 bases between them. The CDR3 bases are TGTGCCATCAGTGGGACAGTAGATGAGCAGTTCTTC. Amino acid sequence: CAISGTVDEQFF.

V is TRBV5-1 and J is TRBJ2-2; 9 nucleotides align to TRBD1. Germline V gives CDR1 SGHRS, CDR2 YFSETQ. The CDR3 extends over 15 amino acids. Trimming cost V 3 bases and J 6 bases; bases outside gene matches: 6. The CDR3 loop reads CASSSLQGAAGELFF. In DNA form, the CDR3 reads TGCGCCAGCAGCTCATTACAGGGGGCGGCCGGGGAGCTGTTTTTT.

The V and J genes are TRBV4-3 and TRBJ1-5; the match to TRBD1 covers 7 bases. The CDR3 extends over 16 amino acids. The V gene's germline CDR1 is LGHNA and CDR2 YSLEER. The trim removed 0 bases at V and 3 bases at J, leaving 5 bases unmatched. Here the CDR3 reads CASSQDAGQYNQPQHF. As DNA, the CDR3 is TGCGCCAGCAGCCAAGATGCGGGACAGTACAATCAGCCCCAGCATTTT.